Each of the 9 T cell receptor beta chains below was sequenced from the same sample in a study of T cells in Graves' hyperthyroidism and ophthalmopathy. Amplified regions were TCR beta CDR3 sequences from RNA transcripts. The HTBI set primed first-round TCR CDR3 RT-PCR. TCRdb redid the calling of the multiplex PCR reads with MiXCR, one entry per CDR3 protein. The sample lists 700,000 to 950,000 distinct CDR3 sequences, 35% occurring once. The specimen was blood. These receptors were taken from a woman in her forties with Graves' hyperthyroidism.

This clonotype was picked up many times. The rearrangement joins TRBV14 to TRBJ1-1; D gene uncertain. Trimming cost V 2 bases and J 2 bases, with 6 bases left between them. There are 13 residues in the CDR3. Germline V gene data show CDR1 as SGHDN and CDR2 as FVKESK. CDR3 coding DNA: TGTGCCAGCAGCCAACTCCCCAACACTGAAGCTTTCTTT. Its translation is CASSQLPNTEAFF. Variable domain in full (rest from reference TRBV14 and TRBJ1-1): EAGVTQFPSHSVIEKGQTVTLRCDPISGHDNLYWYRRVMGKEIKFLLHFVKESKQDESGMPNNRFLAERTGGTYSTLKVQPAELEDSGVYFCASSQLPNTEAFFGQGTRLTVV.

V gene TRBV29-1 combines with J gene TRBJ2-7; 9 bases map to TRBD2. This CDR3 spans 13 amino acids. The V segment lost 8 bases and the J segment 6 bases; nucleotides outside the gene matches: 11. The germline gives CDR1 SQVTM, CDR2 ANQGSEA. Here the CDR3 reads CSLVGGGAGEQYF. The CDR3 bases are TGCAGCTTAGTTGGCGGGGGGGCGGGCGAGCAGTACTTC.

The CDR3 DNA sequence: TGTGCCACCAGCAGGACCGCTGGACAGTCCACAGATACGCAGTATTTT. This encodes CATSRTAGQSTDTQYF. The chain recombines TRBV15 with TRBJ2-3; tentatively, D is TRBD1 (6 bases). The germline V gene has CDR1 LNHNV and CDR2 YYDKDF (reference sequence). CDR3 size: 16 residues. Trimming cost V 3 bases and J 2 bases, with 15 bases left between them. Based on the CDR3 plus reference TRBV15 and TRBJ2-3, the full variable domain is DAMVIQNPRYQVTQFGKPVTLSCSQTLNHNVMYWYQQKSSQAPKLLFHYYDKDFNNEADTPDNFQSRRPNTSFCFLDIRSPGLGDTAMYLCATSRTAGQSTDTQYFGPGTRLTVL.

This clonotype has just a few counts. The chain is built from TRBV7-9 and TRBJ1-1, with D uncertain. Trimming took 2 bases from V and 0 from J, leaving 10 bases between them. CDR1 SEHNR and CDR2 FQNEAQ come from the germline V gene (reference sequence). The CDR3 is 15 amino acids. Here the CDR3 DNA reads TGTGCCAGCAGCTTATATCAGGTCATGAACACTGAAGCTTTCTTT. This codes for CASSLYQVMNTEAFF.

The V gene is TRBV4-1, the J gene TRBJ1-3; TRBD1 is a possible D gene (6 bases). CDR1 is MGHRA and CDR2 is YSYEKL in the germline V gene. This CDR3 region has 16 residues. The germline V and J ends were trimmed by 2 bases and 8 bases, with 19 bases remaining between them. CDR3 in amino acids: CASSQCTGPDKDTIYF. In nucleotides, the CDR3 is TGCGCCAGCAGCCAATGTACAGGGCCGGATAAGGACACCATATATTTT.

About this clonotype itself: Being one base from a much bigger clone, this may be a read error. J is TRBJ2-7 and V is TRBV6-2 or TRBV6-3, with D perhaps TRBD1 (6 bases). Germline-derived CDR1 and CDR2 are MNHEY and SVGEGT. There are 15 residues in the CDR3. V was cut by 5 bases and J by 0 bases, with 14 bases left in between. The chain's CDR3 is CASSEFTGSSYEQYF. The DNA for the CDR3 is TGTGCCAGCAGTGAGTTTACAGGGAGCTCCTACGAGCAGTACTTC.

The chain carries TRBV10-3 and TRBJ2-5; D is unresolved. The CDR3 is made up of 12 amino acids. Germline values: CDR1 ENHRY, CDR2 SYGVKD. Trimming left V 3 bases short and J 2 bases short, with 4 bases between. The CDR3 region is CAISEGQETQYF. The DNA of the CDR3 is TGTGCCATCAGTGAAGGTCAAGAGACCCAGTACTTC.

This clonotype was counted at least ten times. The chain is built from TRBV2 and TRBJ1-2; a weak D match, TRBD1 (5 bases). V lost 7 bases, J lost 7 bases, and 16 bases lay in between. This CDR3 has 13 residues. Germline V CDR1 and CDR2: SNHLY, FYNNEI. In DNA form, the CDR3 reads TGTGCCAGCATCCTGGGCAGGGAAGGTGGCTACACCTTC. Translation: CASILGREGGYTF.

This rearrangement joins TRBV10-3 to TRBJ1-2; 7 bases agree with TRBD1. Per germline, CDR1 ENHRY and CDR2 SYGVKD. V was clipped by 7 bases and J by 8 bases; unmatched bases: 10. This CDR3 comprises 13 residues. The CDR3 sequence: CAIKGGQLRGYTF. The CDR3 region has the DNA TGTGCCATCAAGGGGGGACAGTTGCGCGGCTACACCTTC.